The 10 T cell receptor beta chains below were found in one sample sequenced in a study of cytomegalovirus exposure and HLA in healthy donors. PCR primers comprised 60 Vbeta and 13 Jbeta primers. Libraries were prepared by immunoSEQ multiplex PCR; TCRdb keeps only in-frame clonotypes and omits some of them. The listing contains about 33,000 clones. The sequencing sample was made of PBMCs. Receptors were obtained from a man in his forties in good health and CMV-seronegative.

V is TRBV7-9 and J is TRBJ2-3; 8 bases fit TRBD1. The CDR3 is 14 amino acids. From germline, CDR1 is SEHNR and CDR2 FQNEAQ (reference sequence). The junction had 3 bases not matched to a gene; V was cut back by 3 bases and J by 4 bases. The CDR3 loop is CASSFPTGADTQYF. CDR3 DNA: TGTGCCAGCAGCTTTCCGACAGGGGCAGATACGCAGTATTTT.

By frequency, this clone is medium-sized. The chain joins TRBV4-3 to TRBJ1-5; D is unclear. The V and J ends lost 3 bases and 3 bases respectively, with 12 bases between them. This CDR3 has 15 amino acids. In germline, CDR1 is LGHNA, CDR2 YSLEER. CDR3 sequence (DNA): TGCGCCAGCAGCCAGTCCACAGAGAACAATCAGCCCCAGCATTTT. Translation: CASSQSTENNQPQHF.

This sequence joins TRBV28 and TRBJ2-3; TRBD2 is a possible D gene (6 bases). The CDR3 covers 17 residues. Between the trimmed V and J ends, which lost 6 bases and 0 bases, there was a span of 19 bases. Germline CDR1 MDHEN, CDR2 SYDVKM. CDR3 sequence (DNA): TGTGCCAGCAGCCCACAGAAGCGGAGGGAGAGCACAGATACGCAGTATTTT. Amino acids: CASSPQKRRESTDTQYF.

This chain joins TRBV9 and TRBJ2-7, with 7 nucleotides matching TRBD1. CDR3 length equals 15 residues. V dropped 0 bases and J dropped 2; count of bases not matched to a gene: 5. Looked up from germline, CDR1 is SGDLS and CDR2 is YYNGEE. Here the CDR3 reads CASSVGQGITYEQYF. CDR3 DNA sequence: TGTGCCAGCAGCGTAGGACAGGGCATAACCTACGAGCAGTACTTC. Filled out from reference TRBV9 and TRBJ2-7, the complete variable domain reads DSGVTQTPKHLITATGQRVTLRCSPRSGDLSVYWYQQSLDQGLQFLIQYYNGEERAKGNILERFSAQQFPDLHSELNLSSLELGDSALYFCASSVGQGITYEQYFGPGTRLTVT.

CDR3 amino acids: CATLGDGYYGYTF. Here the CDR3 DNA reads TGTGCCACCCTCGGGGATGGATACTATGGCTACACCTTC. The V gene is TRBV6-5, the J gene TRBJ1-2; D is uncertain. Trimming left V 10 bases short and J 3 bases short, with 15 bases between. Germline V gives CDR1 MNHEY, CDR2 SVGAGI. CDR3 length equals 13 residues.

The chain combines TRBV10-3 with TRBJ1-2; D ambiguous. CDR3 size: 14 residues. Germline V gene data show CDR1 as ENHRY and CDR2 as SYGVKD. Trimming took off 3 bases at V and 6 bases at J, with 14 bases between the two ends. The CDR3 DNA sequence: TGTGCCATCAGTGATTCAAGAGATGAAGATGGCTACACCTTC. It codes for CAISDSRDEDGYTF.

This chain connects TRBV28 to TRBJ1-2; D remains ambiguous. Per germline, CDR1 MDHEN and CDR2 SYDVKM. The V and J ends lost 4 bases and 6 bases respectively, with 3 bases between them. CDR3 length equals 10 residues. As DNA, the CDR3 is TGTGCCAGCAGTTCGGATGGCTACACCTTC. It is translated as CASSSDGYTF.

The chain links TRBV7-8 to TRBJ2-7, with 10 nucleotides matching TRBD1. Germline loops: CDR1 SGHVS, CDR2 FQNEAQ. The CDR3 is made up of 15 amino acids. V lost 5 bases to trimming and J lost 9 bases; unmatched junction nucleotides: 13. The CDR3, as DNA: TGTGCCAGCAGCACAACCGGGACAGGGGCTTTGATGCAGTACTTC. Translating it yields CASSTTGTGALMQYF.

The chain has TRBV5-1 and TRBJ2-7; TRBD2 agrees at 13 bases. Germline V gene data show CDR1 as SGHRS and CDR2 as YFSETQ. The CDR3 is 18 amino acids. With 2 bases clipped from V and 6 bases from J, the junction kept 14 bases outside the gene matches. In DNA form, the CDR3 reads TGCGCCAGCAGCTTTACCGGGACTAGCGGGACAGTTGCCCTCGAGCAGTACTTC. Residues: CASSFTGTSGTVALEQYF.

The CDR3 spells CASSLTGLAGGPSMSLNEQFF. CDR3 nucleotide sequence: TGCGCCAGCAGCCTGACTGGACTAGCGGGAGGGCCCTCGATGAGTTTAAATGAGCAGTTCTTC. V is TRBV4-1 and J is TRBJ2-1, with 15 bases lining up with TRBD2. CDR1 and CDR2 (germline): MGHRA, YSYEKL. J gave up 7 bases and V 4 bases, and 20 bases lay outside the gene matches. This CDR3 spans 21 amino acids.